Only a few counts were recorded for the clone carrying this T cell receptor (beta chain). What it binds is unknown. cDNA reverse transcribed from extracted RNA served as the sequencing template. Profiled with immunoSEQ multiplex PCR; TCRdb holds only in-frame clones, not every one. The table lists some 120,000 clones, 58% of them singletons. The length of the CDR3 is 15 residues. CDR1 and CDR2 (germline): PRHDT, FYEKMQ (reference sequence). Unmatched junction bases numbered 3, after V lost 4 bases and J lost 2 bases. These data originate in a study of CD8+ T cells in alopecia areata. Study results and caveats: Clarity of TCR sharing across patients fell short of that in mice, possibly HLA-related.

The sequence derives from a human donor with alopecia areata. The J gene is TRBJ2-4, the V gene TRBV13, with TRBD1 matching over 9 bases. The sample here was CD4+ T cells sorted from blood, taken at week 0. The CDR3 DNA reads as TGTGCCAGCAGCTCAGGGACAGGGACCAAAAACATTCAGTACTTC. This sequence encodes CASSSGTGTKNIQYF.